This TCR beta chain emerged from a study of molecular identifiers for immune sequencing clone quantification. A single record per CDR3 protein comes from TCRdb applying MiXCR to the PCR reads. The sample holds about 640,000 distinct CDR3 sequences; just under 20% are singletons and the top ten take approximately 0.9%. This clonotype turned up a few times. The CDR3 contains 11 residues. Germline values: CDR1 MDHEN, CDR2 SYDVKM. V dropped 3 bases and J dropped 6 bases, with 5 bases sitting between them. Every naive CD8 library was made from between about 18,000 and 1,100,000 sorted cells with 10%, 30% or 50% RNA.

Specimen: naive CD8+ T cells from blood, with Jurkat cell RNA spiked in. Indicated subset: FACS-sorted CD8+CD4-CCR7+CD45RA+ naive T cells. The chain combines TRBV28 with TRBJ1-1; D ambiguous. This receptor was obtained from a human donor in good health. Some libraries in this study had Jurkat cell RNA spiked in. The CDR3 sequence: CASSFNPEAFF. In DNA, the CDR3 is TGTGCCAGCAGTTTTAACCCTGAAGCTTTCTTT.